Below are 6 T cell receptor beta chains sequenced from a single sample in a study of T-cell reconstitution after alpha-beta-depleted transplantation in children. TCRbeta library preparation incorporated unique molecular identifiers. TCRdb fed the PCR reads into MiXCR, producing one record per CDR3 protein. The data hold 350,000 to 400,000 distinct CDR3 sequences, with more than 10% observed a single time. This sample comprised PBMCs, obtained from the stem cell graft. These receptors came from a human donor who donated a stem cell graft to a child with Fanconi anemia.

In this sample, this clonotype turned up a few times. The V gene is TRBV24-1, the J gene TRBJ2-5, with 9 bases that match TRBD2. V lost 2 bases and J lost 9; bases outside the gene matches: 9. CDR1 and CDR2 (germline): KGHDR, SFDVKD. This CDR3 region has 15 residues. DNA for the CDR3: TGTGCCACCAGTGATTCCCGAACTAGCGGGTCGGCCCAGTACTTC. Its protein product is CATSDSRTSGSAQYF.

The CDR3 coding sequence is TGTGCCAGCAGCTTTAGATGGACAGAGACCCAGTACTTC. As protein: CASSFRWTETQYF. The J gene is TRBJ2-5, the V gene TRBV7-6, with D hard to call. CDR3 size: 13 residues. The V gene's germline CDR1 is SGHVS and CDR2 FNYEAQ. V was trimmed by 3 bases and J by 4 bases, leaving 9 bases between them.

The rearrangement links TRBV7-9 to TRBJ2-5, with a weak D call TRBD1 (6 bases). The germline V and J ends were trimmed by 4 bases and 1 base, with 10 bases remaining between them. CDR1 and CDR2 from the germline V gene are SEHNR and FQNEAQ (reference sequence). This CDR3 region has 14 residues. This CDR3 reads CASSSRTAQETQYF. The CDR3 nucleotides read TGTGCCAGCAGCTCCCGGACAGCCCAAGAGACCCAGTACTTC.

A few counts support this clonotype. The chain is built from TRBV11-2 and TRBJ2-5; D is possibly TRBD2 (5 bases). Germline V gene sequence: CDR1 SGHAT, CDR2 FQNNGV. The V and J ends lost 5 bases and 4 bases respectively, with 14 bases between them. The length of the CDR3 is 14 residues. The CDR3 is CASSHERTVETQYF. In DNA, the CDR3 is TGTGCCAGCAGCCACGAAAGGACTGTAGAGACCCAGTACTTC. The whole variable domain, filled in from reference TRBV11-2 and TRBJ2-5, reads EAGVAQSPRYKIIEKRQSVAFWCNPISGHATLYWYQQILGQGPKLLIQFQNNGVVDDSQLPKDRFSAERLKGVDSTLKIQPAKLEDSAVYLCASSHERTVETQYFGPGTRLLVL.

There are many counts of this clonotype. The V gene is TRBV5-5, the J gene TRBJ2-2; possibly TRBD2 for D (6 bases). There are 17 residues in the CDR3. Between the trimmed V and J ends, which lost 2 bases and 2 bases, there was a span of 16 bases. Germline CDR1 is SGHKS and CDR2 is YYEKEE (reference sequence). The CDR3 protein is CASSFPGNSGNTGELFF. The CDR3 bases are TGTGCCAGCAGCTTTCCCGGAAATAGCGGAAACACCGGGGAGCTGTTTTTT.

This clonotype has at least ten counts. This chain uses TRBV29-1 with TRBJ1-1; no definite D call. CDR1 is SQVTM, CDR2 ANQGSEA, per germline. The CDR3 loop spans 13 amino acids. V was trimmed by 5 bases and J by 5 bases, leaving 15 bases between them. CDR3 bases: TGCAGCGTTCGTAATGAACGAGGGACTGAAGCTTTCTTT. This codes for CSVRNERGTEAFF.